Listed here are 21 T cell receptor beta chains from one sample, sequenced in a study of T cell repertoires in cytomegalovirus infection. TCRdb re-analysed the reads in MiXCR, keeping a single row per CDR3 protein. This repertoire shows around 130,000 distinct CDR3 sequences, approximately 24% found once; its top ten account for 34%. Their specific antigens are unknown. Material for sequencing was PBMCs, sequenced either directly or after in vitro stimulation (not recorded which). Source of these receptors: a human donor in good health (CMV status not recorded). Some clones in this sample may be carry-over from other donors' samples.

As concerns this clonotype: The junction departs from germline at one end; a sequencing error may be responsible. The chain couples TRBV19 to TRBJ1-3; D might be TRBD1 (5 bases). CDR1 is LNHDA, CDR2 SQIVND, per germline (reference sequence). The CDR3 is made up of 19 amino acids. The CDR3, as DNA: TGTGCCAGTAGTATCCGGCCGGCGGTAATGGGGCTCTCTGGAAACGCCATATATTTT. It yields the protein CASSIRPAVMGLSGNAIYF.

This clonotype was seen a handful of times. The V call is TRBV7-2, the J call TRBJ2-5, with D tentatively TRBD1 (5 bases). Germline CDR1 and CDR2: SGHTA and FQGNSA. V lost 4 bases, J lost 5 bases, and 11 bases lay in between. This CDR3 is 13 amino acids long. DNA of the CDR3: TGTGCCAGCAGCTCAACCAAGGGGGAGACCCAGTACTTC. It yields the protein CASSSTKGETQYF.

V usage is TRBV19 and J usage is TRBJ2-7; possible D gene TRBD2, 6 bases. Trimming shortened V by 5 bases and J by 7 bases, and 21 bases separated the two germline ends. The CDR3 extends over 15 amino acids. The germline V gene has CDR1 LNHDA and CDR2 SQIVND (reference sequence). The CDR3 protein is CASSPKGTHRWEQYF. The CDR3 DNA reads TGTGCCAGTAGTCCGAAAGGGACTCACCGTTGGGAGCAGTACTTC.

This clonotype was counted many times. CDR3 in amino acids: CASSFGEGRKTQYF. For the CDR3, the DNA is TGTGCCAGCAGCTTCGGGGAAGGGAGAAAGACCCAGTACTTC. The rearrangement joins TRBV7-9 to TRBJ2-5; tentatively, D is TRBD2 (5 bases). Germline V lookup: CDR1 SEHNR, CDR2 FQNEAQ (reference sequence). The CDR3 covers 14 residues. With 3 bases removed from V and 6 bases from J, the gap between germline ends came to 14 bases.

V gene TRBV7-3 combines with J gene TRBJ2-1; weak D call: TRBD2 (7 bases). Germline CDR1 reads SGHTA; CDR2 reads FQGTGA. Trimming left V 5 bases short and J 4 bases short, with 15 bases between. There are 15 residues in the CDR3. The CDR3 sequence is CASSKGGEGYNEQFF. The CDR3 bases are TGTGCCAGCAGCAAAGGGGGGGAGGGATACAATGAGCAGTTCTTC.

V and J are TRBV27 and TRBJ1-1; D not resolved. Trimming stripped 5 bases from V and 9 bases from J, with 16 bases between. Looked up from germline, CDR1 is MNHEY and CDR2 is SMNVEV (reference sequence). This CDR3 comprises 13 residues. The CDR3: CASSPTSVMQAFF. CDR3 DNA: TGTGCCAGCAGTCCTACTTCGGTGATGCAAGCTTTCTTT.

This clonotype was found many times. The J gene is TRBJ1-1, the V gene TRBV7-9; TRBD1 agrees at 9 bases. Trimming removed 5 bases from V and 3 bases from J; junction bases left unmatched: 13. The CDR3 consists of 17 residues. Per the germline V gene, CDR1 is SEHNR and CDR2 is FQNEAQ (reference sequence). In DNA form, the CDR3 reads TGTGCCAGCAGCCTCCCAAGAAACGACAGGGGGGACACTGAAGCTTTCTTT. This sequence encodes CASSLPRNDRGDTEAFF.

This clonotype was seen at least ten times. For the CDR3, the DNA is TGTGCCAGCAGCTTAAGCAGGGTTCGTGGCGAGCAGTACGTC. Its translation is CASSLSRVRGEQYV. This chain joins TRBV7-2 and TRBJ2-7; possibly TRBD1 for D (5 bases). V gave up 2 bases and J gave up 6 bases, with 14 bases separating them. CDR3 size: 14 residues. CDR1 is SGHTA, CDR2 FQGNSA, per germline.

This clonotype was counted at least ten times. The chain combines TRBV7-2 with TRBJ2-3; TRBD2 agrees at 13 bases. Trimming removed 3 bases from V and 2 bases from J; junction bases left unmatched: 2. This CDR3 has 16 amino acids. CDR1 and CDR2 (germline): SGHTA, FQGNSA. CDR3 region: CASSLGLAGNTDTQYF. The DNA of the CDR3 is TGTGCCAGCAGCTTGGGACTAGCGGGAAACACAGATACGCAGTATTTT. Variable domain in full (rest from reference TRBV7-2 and TRBJ2-3): GAGVSQSPSNKVTEKGKDVELRCDPISGHTALYWYRQSLGQGLEFLIYFQGNSAPDKSGLPSDRFSAERTGGSVSTLTIQRTQQEDSAVYLCASSLGLAGNTDTQYFGPGTRLTVL.

The V and J genes are TRBV5-1 and TRBJ2-3; D possibly corresponds to TRBD1 (5 bases). Trimming removed 1 base at V and 3 bases at J, with 9 bases between. CDR3 length: 14 amino acids. Germline V CDR1 and CDR2: SGHRS, YFSETQ. CDR3 nucleotide sequence: TGCGCCAGCAGCTTGTTTCAGGGTACAGATACGCAGTATTTT. This codes for CASSLFQGTDTQYF.

This clonotype was seen many times. J is TRBJ2-5 and V is TRBV11-2; TRBD2 is a possible D gene (5 bases). CDR3 length: 15 amino acids. Trimming took 0 bases from V and 1 from J, leaving 9 bases between them. Germline CDR1 and CDR2: SGHAT and FQNNGV. The CDR3 loop reads CASSLDPLAQETQYF. The CDR3 DNA reads as TGTGCCAGCAGCTTAGACCCGCTAGCCCAAGAGACCCAGTACTTC.

This chain links TRBV6-2 or TRBV6-3 with TRBJ2-5; 7 bases agree with TRBD1. CDR3 size: 14 residues. The V and J ends lost 8 bases and 7 bases, in that order; junction bases with no gene match: 13. Germline CDR1 is MNHEY and CDR2 is SVGEGT. The CDR3 DNA follows: TGTGCCAGCGCCCCGGGACAGCCTCGTGGGACCCAGTACTTC. This codes for CASAPGQPRGTQYF.

In this sample, this clonotype turned up many times. This chain joins TRBV6-5 and TRBJ2-7; 9 nucleotides align to TRBD2. V was clipped by 2 bases and J by 4 bases; unmatched bases: 6. Germline CDR1 MNHEY, CDR2 SVGAGI. The CDR3 length is 15 residues. CDR3 protein: CASSYGGRAAYEQYF. For the CDR3, the DNA is TGTGCCAGCAGTTACGGCGGGAGGGCCGCGTACGAGCAGTACTTC.

This clonotype turned up a few times. V usage is TRBV2 and J usage is TRBJ2-1, with 8 bases lining up with TRBD2. The CDR3 contains 16 residues. With 8 bases clipped from V and 4 bases from J, the junction kept 13 bases outside the gene matches. CDR1 is SNHLY, CDR2 FYNNEI, per germline. The CDR3 reads CASGGGVAGIYNEQFF. DNA of the CDR3: TGTGCCAGCGGGGGAGGTGTAGCGGGAATTTACAATGAGCAGTTCTTC. The variable domain in full, completed from reference TRBV2 and TRBJ2-1, reads EPEVTQTPSHQVTQMGQEVILRCVPISNHLYFYWYRQILGQKVEFLVSFYNNEISEKSEIFDDQFSVERPDGSNFTLKIRSTKLEDSAMYFCASGGGVAGIYNEQFFGPGTRLTVL.

The CDR3 bases are TGTGCCAGCAGTTACGGACAGGGGGCCAATGGCTACACCTTC. Protein: CASSYGQGANGYTF. This chain links TRBV6-5 with TRBJ1-2; 11 positions agree with TRBD1. V gave up 2 bases and J gave up 6 bases; unmatched junction bases: 2. This CDR3 contains 14 residues. The V gene's germline CDR1 is MNHEY and CDR2 SVGAGI.

This clonotype was counted a few times. CDR3 sequence: CASTDLRGADTQYF. CDR3 nucleotides: TGCGCCAGCACCGACCTGAGGGGGGCAGATACGCAGTATTTT. The chain combines TRBV5-1 with TRBJ2-3; D is perhaps TRBD1 or TRBD2 (6 bases each). CDR3 size: 14 residues. V was trimmed by 6 bases and J by 4 bases, leaving 15 bases between them. Germline loops: CDR1 SGHRS, CDR2 YFSETQ. The complete variable domain, with remaining parts taken from reference TRBV5-1 and TRBJ2-3, reads KAGVTQTPRYLIKTRGQQVTLSCSPISGHRSVSWYQQTPGQGLQFLFEYFSETQRNKGNFPGRFSGRQFSNSRSEMNVSTLELGDSALYLCASTDLRGADTQYFGPGTRLTVL.

This sequence joins TRBV27 and TRBJ1-2; no clear D. This CDR3 comprises 16 residues. V was pared by 5 bases and J by 1 base, with 17 bases between. Germline values: CDR1 MNHEY, CDR2 SMNVEV (reference sequence). The CDR3 DNA sequence: TGTGCCAGCAGTCGTTCGGGCAGCAACCGTAACTATGGCTACACCTTC. Translation: CASSRSGSNRNYGYTF.

This chain joins TRBV7-9 and TRBJ2-1; D gene unclear. Looked up from germline, CDR1 is SEHNR and CDR2 is FQNEAQ (reference sequence). This CDR3 comprises 14 residues. V shed 5 bases and J shed 8 bases, with 16 bases lying between them. CDR3 sequence reads: CASSSPRGYYEQFF. The DNA of the CDR3 is TGTGCCAGCAGCAGCCCCCGCGGCTATTATGAGCAGTTCTTC. The whole variable domain, filled in from reference TRBV7-9 and TRBJ2-1, reads DTGVSQNPRHKITKRGQNVTFRCDPISEHNRLYWYRQTLGQGPEFLTYFQNEAQLEKSRLLSDRFSAERPKGSFSTLEIQRTEQGDSAMYLCASSSPRGYYEQFFGPGTRLTVL.

This chain joins TRBV11-1 and TRBJ2-3; perhaps TRBD2 as D (6 bases). Trimming took off 2 bases at V and 0 bases at J, with 15 bases between the two ends. Germline V gene data show CDR1 as SGHAT and CDR2 as FQDESV (reference sequence). The CDR3 is 17 amino acids. The CDR3 DNA is TGTGCCAGCAGCTTAACCGGACTAAGATCTAGCACAGATACGCAGTATTTT. Amino acid sequence: CASSLTGLRSSTDTQYF.

This clonotype was detected a few times. This rearrangement joins TRBV5-6 to TRBJ2-7, with TRBD1 as a possible D gene (5 bases). With 0 bases removed from V and 2 bases from J, the gap between germline ends came to 9 bases. CDR3 size: 14 residues. The germline CDR1 and CDR2 sequences are SGHDT and YYEEEE. The CDR3 spells CASSLGQGPYEQYF. CDR3 bases: TGTGCCAGCAGCTTGGGTCAGGGTCCCTACGAGCAGTACTTC.

This clonotype was detected a few times. This chain joins TRBV7-9 and TRBJ2-3, with D possibly being TRBD2 (5 bases). The CDR3 spans 15 residues. The germline V gene encodes CDR1 SEHNR and CDR2 FQNEAQ (reference sequence). Trimming shortened V by 1 base and J by 3 bases, and 11 bases separated the two germline ends. Written as DNA, the CDR3 is TGTGCCAGCAGCTTAGGCCTAGCTAGTACAGATACGCAGTATTTT. This sequence encodes CASSLGLASTDTQYF.